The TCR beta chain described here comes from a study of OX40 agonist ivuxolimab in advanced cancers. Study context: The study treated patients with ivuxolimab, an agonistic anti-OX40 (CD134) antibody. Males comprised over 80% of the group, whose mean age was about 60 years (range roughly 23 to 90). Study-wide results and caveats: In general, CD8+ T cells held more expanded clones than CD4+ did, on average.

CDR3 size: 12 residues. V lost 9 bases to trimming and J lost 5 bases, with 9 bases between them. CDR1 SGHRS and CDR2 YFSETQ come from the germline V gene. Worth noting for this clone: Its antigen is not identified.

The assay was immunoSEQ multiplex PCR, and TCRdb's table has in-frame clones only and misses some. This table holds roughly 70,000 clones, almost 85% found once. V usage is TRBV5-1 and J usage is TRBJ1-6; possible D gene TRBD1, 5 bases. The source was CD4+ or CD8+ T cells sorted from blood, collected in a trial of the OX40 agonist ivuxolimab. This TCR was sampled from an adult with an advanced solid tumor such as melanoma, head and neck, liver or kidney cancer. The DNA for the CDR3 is TGCGCCATGGGGGTCCATAATTCACCCCTCCACTTT. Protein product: CAMGVHNSPLHF.